This T cell receptor beta chain is drawn from a study of T cells after yellow fever vaccination (dated by TCRdb to between 2018 and 2021). Concerning the study at large: The SMART-Seq v4 Ultra Low Input RNA kit was used to prepare libraries from fractions with low cell numbers. To follow T-cell clones before and after both primary and booster YFV17D yellow fever vaccination, bulk TCR alpha and beta repertoires underwent longitudinal sequencing. The cohort comprised two healthy male donors, one aged 18 to 29 and one aged 30 to 40 years. Blood was collected at multiple timepoints before and after primary and secondary immunization, and bulk PBMC replicates and cell subsets were isolated. Paper-wide results and their limitations: Because the study included only two donors, the extent to which the findings can be generalized is limited. A small fraction of clonotypes showed up in both the CD4 and CD8 compartments, probably as a result of convergent recombination. Computational filtering was needed because FACS-sorted repertoires could contain abundant contaminating clonotypes from the bulk population. Compared with the primary T-cell response, the secondary T-cell response was weaker but faster, peaking on day 5 rather than day 15. After the booster, most clones that had expanded after primary vaccination were detected again (approximately 97% of CD4 and under 90% of CD8), suggesting broad maintenance of memory.

As regards this clonotype: Its specific antigen is unknown. Base-call qualities are not available, and no considerably larger clone is one nucleotide away.

This specimen's treatment or condition label, per the study, means: live attenuated yellow fever vaccine strain. At every blood-draw timepoint, two biological replicates of bulk PBMCs were collected. PBMCs were isolated from peripheral blood using a standard Ficoll-Paque protocol. TriZol was used to extract RNA from bulk PBMCs, CD4 and CD8 fractions, and dextramer-positive and dextramer-negative fractions. CDR3 length: 15 amino acids, cysteine to phenylalanine. Only CDR3 DNA is held: 45 bases, read in frame from base 1. From a lookup of the germline V gene, CDR1 and CDR2 are MGHRA and YSYEKL. The germline ends are 7 bases apart after V is trimmed by 1 base and J by 3 bases. TCR cDNA was synthesized by 5'RACE template switching, which introduced a universal primer site and unique molecular identifiers. Priming of cDNA synthesis was performed from both the TCR alpha and TCR beta constant segments. Library amplification involved two PCR steps, and the second step added sample barcodes and sequencing adapters. Sequencing of libraries was performed on Illumina HiSeq 2500 (2x100 bp) or NovaSeq (2x150 bp). The authors' analysis ran thus. Demultiplexing of reads and collapsing into UMI consensus sequences were performed with MIGEC, and V(D)J alignment was carried out with MiXCR. Vaccine-responding clonotypes were identified with edgeR using replicate PBMC samples, with FDR below 0.01 and a log2 fold change above 5 up to day 15 being required. CD4 or CD8 identity was assigned to each bulk clonotype according to whether the clonotype was present at higher abundance in the sequenced CD4 repertoire or the sequenced CD8 repertoire. TCRdb reran the public reads through fastp at Q25 and MiXCR, keeping productive beta chains. Rows with one shared CDR3 protein collapse into an entry with the most common genes and DNA. It is TCRdb's table, rather than the study itself, that gives the V and J calls and clone size. Counted in this sample were hundreds of thousands of distinct CDR3 sequences; 15% to 20% of them appeared once. Of the sample, 14% falls within the top ten clones.

The receptor comes from a man aged 25-45 years who received the YFV17D yellow fever vaccine. The sequence is built from TRBV4-1 and TRBJ1-6; too little of a D gene remains to name it. Source: PBMCs, taken 15 days after the yellow fever booster vaccination. The encoded CDR3 is CASSQGRNYNSPLHF. The DNA reads as follows: TGCGCCAGCAGCCAAGGACGGAACTATAATTCACCCCTCCACTTT.